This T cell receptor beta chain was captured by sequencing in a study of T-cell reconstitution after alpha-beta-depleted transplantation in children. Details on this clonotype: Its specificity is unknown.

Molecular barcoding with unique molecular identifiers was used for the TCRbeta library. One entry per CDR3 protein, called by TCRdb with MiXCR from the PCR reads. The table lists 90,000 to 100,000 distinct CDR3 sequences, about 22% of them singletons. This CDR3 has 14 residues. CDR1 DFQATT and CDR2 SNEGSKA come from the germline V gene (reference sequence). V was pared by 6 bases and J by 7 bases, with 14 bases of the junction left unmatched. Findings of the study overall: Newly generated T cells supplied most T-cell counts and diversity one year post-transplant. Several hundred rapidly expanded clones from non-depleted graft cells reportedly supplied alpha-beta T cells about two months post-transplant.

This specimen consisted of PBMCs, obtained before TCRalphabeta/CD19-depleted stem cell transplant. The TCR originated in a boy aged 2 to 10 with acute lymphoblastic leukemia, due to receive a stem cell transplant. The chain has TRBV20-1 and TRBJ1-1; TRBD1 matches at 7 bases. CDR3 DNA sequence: TGCAGTGCCATACCGATTAGGCAGGGGGGTGAAGCTTTCTTT. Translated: CSAIPIRQGGEAFF.